The 25 T cell receptor beta chains in this list originate from one sample, sequenced in a study of cytomegalovirus exposure and HLA in healthy donors. Primers: 60 Vbeta forward and 13 Jbeta reverse. Generated by immunoSEQ multiplex PCR, the TCRdb table keeps only in-frame clones and is missing some. This sample carries just under 95,000 clones, 84% of them seen once, and the ten largest clones take over 5%. The sample comprised PBMCs. The receptors were gathered from a woman under 30 in good health and CMV-seropositive.

The chain combines TRBV10-3 with TRBJ2-7; a weak D match, TRBD2 (5 bases). V lost 1 base and J lost 7, with 17 bases in between. This CDR3 is built from 15 residues. CDR1 is ENHRY and CDR2 is SYGVKD in the germline V gene. The CDR3, as DNA: TGTGCCATCAGTGAGTGGACTGGGGTAGCCGGGGAGCAGTACTTC. This codes for CAISEWTGVAGEQYF.

The chain uses TRBV5-1 and TRBJ2-3, with TRBD2 identical over 8 bases. CDR1 is SGHRS, CDR2 YFSETQ, per germline. This CDR3 has 14 residues. V lost 7 bases, J lost 5 bases, and 9 bases stayed unmatched. In DNA, the CDR3 is TGCGCCAGCCACCGGGAGGGCGGCGGAGATACGCAGTATTTT. Its translation: CASHREGGGDTQYF.

The chain uses TRBV6-6 and TRBJ2-7; D is unclear. V shed 6 bases and J shed 1 base, with 7 bases lying between them. This CDR3 contains 12 residues. CDR1 is MNHNY, CDR2 SVGAGI, per germline (reference sequence). The CDR3 loop is CASSPLSYEQYF. Written as DNA, the CDR3 is TGTGCCAGCAGCCCCCTTTCCTACGAGCAGTACTTC.

The chain combines TRBV19 with TRBJ1-1; 7 bases are shared with TRBD1. Unmatched junction bases numbered 12, after V lost 3 bases and J lost 2 bases. The CDR3 has 17 amino acids. CDR1 LNHDA and CDR2 SQIVND come from the germline V gene (reference sequence). The chain's CDR3 is CASSIVRQGVRNTEAFF. The CDR3 DNA reads as TGTGCCAGTAGTATCGTTCGGCAGGGGGTCAGAAACACTGAAGCTTTCTTT. The full variable domain, its missing parts supplied by reference TRBV19 and TRBJ1-1, is DGGITQSPKYLFRKEGQNVTLSCEQNLNHDAMYWYRQDPGQGLRLIYYSQIVNDFQKGDIAEGYSVSREKKESFPLTVTSAQKNPTAFYLCASSIVRQGVRNTEAFFGQGTRLTVV.

V is TRBV28 and J is TRBJ2-3; 8 bases agree with TRBD2. Trimming cost V 3 bases and J 4 bases; bases outside gene matches: 9. Germline values: CDR1 MDHEN, CDR2 SYDVKM. The length of the CDR3 is 16 residues. CDR3: CASSFSGAGGADTQYF. The CDR3 nucleotides are TGTGCCAGCAGTTTCTCTGGTGCGGGAGGAGCAGATACGCAGTATTTT.

The chain carries TRBV7-9 and TRBJ2-3; D remains ambiguous. The length of the CDR3 is 14 residues. Germline CDR1 and CDR2: SEHNR and FQNEAQ (reference sequence). With 5 bases removed from V and 0 bases from J, the gap between germline ends came to 9 bases. This CDR3 reads CASSPTFSTDTQYF. The CDR3 nucleotides are TGTGCCAGCAGCCCGACATTTAGCACAGATACGCAGTATTTT. Filled out from reference TRBV7-9 and TRBJ2-3, the complete variable domain reads DTGVSQNPRHKITKRGQNVTFRCDPISEHNRLYWYRQTLGQGPEFLTYFQNEAQLEKSRLLSDRFSAERPKGSFSTLEIQRTEQGDSAMYLCASSPTFSTDTQYFGPGTRLTVL.

The V call is TRBV4-2, the J call TRBJ2-7, with 10 positions matching TRBD1. CDR3 length: 15 residues. Germline V gene lookup returns CDR1 LGHNA and CDR2 YNFKEQ. The J segment lost 6 bases and the V segment lost 1 base, leaving 6 bases of the junction unmatched. The chain's CDR3 is CASSQGDRGLSEQYF. In DNA, the CDR3 is TGTGCCAGCAGCCAAGGGGACAGGGGTCTCTCCGAGCAGTACTTC.

This chain links TRBV5-1 with TRBJ2-5; no firm D call. The germline V gene has CDR1 SGHRS and CDR2 YFSETQ. The V and J ends lost 2 bases and 5 bases respectively, with 7 bases between them. The CDR3 spans 12 residues. DNA of the CDR3: TGCGCCAGCAGCTTTCCCGGTGAGACCCAGTACTTC. This translates into CASSFPGETQYF.

This clone was recorded a few times. The V gene is TRBV4-1, the J gene TRBJ2-1; TRBD1 matches at 8 bases. The CDR3 contains 16 residues. Losses at the gene ends were 0 bases for V and 4 bases for J; bases not matched to a gene: 5. Germline values: CDR1 MGHRA, CDR2 YSYEKL. The CDR3 DNA reads TGCGCCAGCAGCCAAGAACGACAGGGGAGTTACAATGAGCAGTTCTTC. It yields the protein CASSQERQGSYNEQFF.

The V call is TRBV29-1, the J call TRBJ2-1; TRBD1 matches at 8 bases. There are 15 residues in the CDR3. Germline V lookup: CDR1 SQVTM, CDR2 ANQGSEA. With 7 bases clipped from V and 6 bases from J, the junction kept 14 bases outside the gene matches. The CDR3 region is CSGLQGTGLLNEQFF. The CDR3 DNA reads TGCAGCGGTCTTCAGGGGACAGGACTCCTCAATGAGCAGTTCTTC.

The chain uses TRBV4-1 and TRBJ1-2; 8 nucleotides align to TRBD1. Germline V CDR1 and CDR2: MGHRA, YSYEKL. The CDR3 covers 18 residues. After removal of 0 bases from V and 8 bases from J, the junction contained 17 bases not matched to a gene. CDR3 loop: CASSQEAFGDRRLGGYTF. CDR3 DNA: TGCGCCAGCAGCCAAGAAGCGTTTGGGGACAGGCGCCTTGGGGGCTACACCTTC.

The genes are TRBV20-1 and TRBJ1-2; D may be TRBD1 (5 bases). V was clipped by 7 bases and J by 3 bases, with 6 bases between them. Germline CDR1 DFQATT, CDR2 SNEGSKA (reference sequence). There are 10 residues in the CDR3. The CDR3 DNA follows: TGCAGTGTGGGGCACTATGGCTACACCTTC. This codes for CSVGHYGYTF.

This clone was seen more than once but under ten times. J is TRBJ2-2 and V is TRBV6-1; 8 positions agree with TRBD1. The CDR3 spans 14 residues. The V segment lost 7 bases and the J segment 3 bases; nucleotides outside the gene matches: 4. Germline CDR1 MNHNS, CDR2 SASEGT. For the CDR3, the DNA is TGTGCCAGCACTCTGACAGGGGACACCGGGGAGCTGTTTTTT. It yields the protein CASTLTGDTGELFF.

This clone was recorded a few times. The chain links TRBV7-9 to TRBJ1-1; D gene unclear. Germline lookup yields CDR1 SEHNR and CDR2 FQNEAQ (reference sequence). V gave up 7 bases and J gave up 2 bases, with 8 bases separating them. This CDR3 comprises 12 residues. The DNA of the CDR3 is TGTGCCAGCACCAGTATTAACACTGAAGCTTTCTTT. This gives the protein CASTSINTEAFF.

The gene calls are TRBV21-1 and TRBJ1-3; no DNA check was done on the table's D call, TRBD1. TRBV21-1 is a pseudogene. This CDR3 is built from 16 residues. CDR3 coding DNA: TGTGCCAGCAGCAGTGGGACAGGGGGTTTTGGAAACACCATATATTTT. It specifies CASSSGTGGFGNTIYF.

The chain couples TRBV7-9 to TRBJ2-7, with D perhaps TRBD1 (6 bases). Trimming stripped 10 bases from V and 2 bases from J, with 15 bases between. CDR3 length equals 13 residues. Germline V gives CDR1 SEHNR, CDR2 FQNEAQ (reference sequence). The CDR3 is CAITDSRTYEQYF. The CDR3 nucleotides read TGTGCCATTACGGACAGTAGAACCTACGAGCAGTACTTC.

The genes are TRBV6-1 and TRBJ2-7; TRBD1 might be the D (6 bases). Trimming cost V 5 bases and J 5 bases, with 16 bases left between them. Germline V gene sequence: CDR1 MNHNS, CDR2 SASEGT. CDR3 length: 14 amino acids. The CDR3 is CASSTTGIWDEQYF. The CDR3 coding sequence is TGTGCCAGCAGTACCACAGGGATTTGGGACGAGCAGTACTTC.

V and J are TRBV19 and TRBJ2-7; 7 bases are a match to TRBD1. CDR3 length equals 13 residues. J lost 6 bases, V lost 10 bases, and 12 bases had no gene match. CDR1 is LNHDA and CDR2 is SQIVND in the germline V gene (reference sequence). The CDR3 DNA reads as TGTGCCAACCCCGGGACAGCTCACAGCGAGCAGTACTTC. Translated, it gives CANPGTAHSEQYF.

V usage is TRBV9 and J usage is TRBJ2-7, with a weak D call TRBD1 (5 bases). CDR1 SGDLS and CDR2 YYNGEE come from the germline V gene. The V gene lost 4 bases and the J gene lost 2 bases, with 13 bases spanning the gap. The CDR3 totals 14 residues. The CDR3 DNA sequence: TGTGCCAGCAGCCGTCACGACAGTACCTACGAGCAGTACTTC. Translating gives CASSRHDSTYEQYF. Complete variable domain (other parts from reference TRBV9 and TRBJ2-7): DSGVTQTPKHLITATGQRVTLRCSPRSGDLSVYWYQQSLDQGLQFLIQYYNGEERAKGNILERFSAQQFPDLHSELNLSSLELGDSALYFCASSRHDSTYEQYFGPGTRLTVT.

This sequence joins TRBV6-5 and TRBJ2-3, with D tentatively TRBD1 (6 bases). Per germline, CDR1 MNHEY and CDR2 SVGAGI. The CDR3 contains 14 residues. The V end was cut by 5 bases, the J end by 2 bases, with 11 bases between. The CDR3 protein is CASSTGYYTDTQYF. The CDR3 DNA follows: TGTGCCAGCAGTACAGGGTATTACACAGATACGCAGTATTTT.

The rearrangement links TRBV28 to TRBJ2-1, with 11 bases matching TRBD2. V trimming: 5 bases; J trimming: 4 bases; junction bases outside the gene matches: 7. This CDR3 has 16 residues. Germline V gene lookup returns CDR1 MDHEN and CDR2 SYDVKM. The CDR3 loop is CASSDVLAGVYNEQFF. The CDR3 bases are TGTGCCAGCAGTGACGTACTAGCGGGAGTGTACAATGAGCAGTTCTTC.

This sequence joins TRBV11-1 and TRBJ2-3, with 7 bases that match TRBD2. Germline-derived CDR1 and CDR2 are SGHAT and FQDESV (reference sequence). This CDR3 contains 12 residues. With 3 bases clipped from V and 7 bases from J, the junction kept 1 base outside the gene matches. CDR3 in DNA: TGTGCCAGCAGCTTCGGGAGGAATACGCAGTATTTT. It is translated as CASSFGRNTQYF.

This clone was seen only once. V usage is TRBV28 and J usage is TRBJ1-1, with a weak D call TRBD1 (6 bases). Germline V gene data show CDR1 as MDHEN and CDR2 as SYDVKM. The length of the CDR3 is 14 residues. V was trimmed by 5 bases and J by 2 bases, leaving 12 bases between them. CDR3 residues: CASSLRGGNTEAFF. DNA for the CDR3: TGTGCCAGCAGTCTCCGAGGGGGAAACACTGAAGCTTTCTTT.

The V call is TRBV7-9, the J call TRBJ1-3; 8 bases align to TRBD1. The V gene end was trimmed by 6 bases and the J gene end by 0 bases; junction bases not matched to a gene: 10. CDR3 length: 17 residues. The germline CDR1 and CDR2 sequences are SEHNR and FQNEAQ (reference sequence). The CDR3 DNA follows: TGTGCCAGCAGTAACGACAGGGGCCTCTTCTCTGGAAACACCATATATTTT. It is translated as CASSNDRGLFSGNTIYF.

The chain has TRBV19 and TRBJ2-3; a weak D match, TRBD2 (5 bases). CDR3 size: 15 residues. CDR1 and CDR2 (germline): LNHDA, SQIVND (reference sequence). Deletions cut 2 bases from V and 3 bases from J, with 12 bases between. The CDR3 spells CASSIRREWTDTQYF. Written as DNA, the CDR3 is TGTGCCAGTAGTATACGTAGGGAGTGGACAGATACGCAGTATTTT.